These 14 T cell receptor beta chains were all obtained from the same sample, sequenced in a study of blood T cell repertoires in COVID-19. Measured with immunoSEQ multiplex PCR; TCRdb has only the in-frame clones, and not every one. The sample consists of around 67,000 clones, about four fifths of them appearing once. Sequencing was done on a sample of peripheral blood. These TCRs come from a man between 65 and 79 years old with acute or convalescent COVID-19.

This clone has a handful of counts. The chain couples TRBV6-5 to TRBJ1-5, with 10 bases identical to TRBD1. This CDR3 spans 15 amino acids. Per the germline V gene, CDR1 is MNHEY and CDR2 is SVGAGI. The J segment lost 2 bases and the V segment lost 4 bases, leaving 2 bases of the junction unmatched. The CDR3 protein is CASSWGTGGNQPQHF. The CDR3 region has the DNA TGTGCCAGCAGTTGGGGGACAGGGGGCAATCAGCCCCAGCATTTT.

Only one count was recorded for this clone. This sequence joins TRBV28 and TRBJ2-7, with 9 bases identical to TRBD1. V was pared by 5 bases and J by 0 bases, with 5 bases of the junction left unmatched. The germline V gene has CDR1 MDHEN and CDR2 SYDVKM. The CDR3 has 15 residues. This CDR3 reads CASSAPGQGSYEQYF. The DNA for the CDR3 is TGTGCCAGCAGTGCGCCGGGACAGGGCTCCTACGAGCAGTACTTC.

The chain carries TRBV3-1 (or the pseudogene TRBV3-2) and TRBJ2-1, with D possibly being TRBD2 (5 bases). CDR3 length equals 17 residues. CDR1 and CDR2 from the germline V gene are LGHDT and YNNKEL (reference sequence). V lost 4 bases, J lost 6 bases, and 22 bases lay in between. CDR3 in amino acids: CASSRGSGRKTFNEQFF. The CDR3 bases are TGTGCCAGCAGCCGGGGAAGTGGGAGAAAGACTTTCAATGAGCAGTTCTTC.

The chain has TRBV2 and TRBJ2-7; no firm D call. CDR1 is SNHLY, CDR2 FYNNEI, per germline. The CDR3 extends over 12 amino acids. V was shortened by 3 bases and J by 4 bases, with 7 bases between the two germline ends. CDR3: CASSDEQYEQYF. CDR3 in DNA: TGTGCCAGCAGTGATGAACAGTACGAGCAGTACTTC.

The rearrangement joins TRBV6-5 to TRBJ2-3, with 8 bases fitting TRBD2. The CDR3 length is 16 residues. Losses at the gene ends were 2 bases for V and 7 bases for J; bases not matched to a gene: 11. CDR1 is MNHEY, CDR2 SVGAGI, per germline. The CDR3 coding sequence is TGTGCCAGCAGTTACCTTAGCGGGATTGGGGGATATACGCAGTATTTT. Its translation: CASSYLSGIGGYTQYF.

The chain uses TRBV5-5 and TRBJ2-5; 10 bases match TRBD1. CDR3 size: 15 residues. The V segment lost 0 bases and the J segment 5 bases; nucleotides outside the gene matches: 4. Germline CDR1 SGHKS, CDR2 YYEKEE (reference sequence). The CDR3 is CASSLDWDRGETQYF. CDR3 sequence (DNA): TGTGCCAGCAGCTTGGATTGGGACAGGGGTGAGACCCAGTACTTC.

The rearrangement joins TRBV15 to TRBJ1-1; possible D gene TRBD1, 6 bases. V was trimmed by 3 bases and J by 6 bases, leaving 17 bases between them. The CDR3 has 15 residues. Per germline, CDR1 LNHNV and CDR2 YYDKDF (reference sequence). CDR3 amino acids: CATSREIQGQSEAFF. The CDR3 DNA reads as TGTGCCACCAGCAGGGAGATACAGGGTCAATCTGAAGCTTTCTTT.

V gene TRBV27 combines with J gene TRBJ2-7; 15 bases match TRBD2. J was trimmed by 2 bases and V by 0 bases; bases with no gene match: 5. Germline V gives CDR1 MNHEY, CDR2 SMNVEV (reference sequence). The CDR3 covers 18 residues. The CDR3 nucleotides read TGTGCCAGCAGTTTATCTCCGGGACTAGCGGGGGGACCCTACGAGCAGTACTTC. Its translation is CASSLSPGLAGGPYEQYF.

The V and J genes are TRBV7-6 and TRBJ2-1, with TRBD2 matching over 12 bases. Germline V gene data show CDR1 as SGHVS and CDR2 as FNYEAQ. The CDR3 has 18 residues. V was clipped by 3 bases and J by 7 bases; unmatched bases: 13. CDR3: CASSFEPSGGAVGNEQFF. The CDR3 DNA reads TGTGCCAGCAGCTTCGAACCTAGCGGGGGGGCCGTAGGGAATGAGCAGTTCTTC.

The V call is TRBV4-3, the J call TRBJ2-3; TRBD2 is a possible D gene (5 bases). Germline V gene data show CDR1 as LGHNA and CDR2 as YSLEER. Trimming left V 0 bases short and J 6 bases short, with 7 bases between. CDR3 length: 13 amino acids. The DNA of the CDR3 is TGCGCCAGCAGCCAAGACCAGCGGGATACGCAGTATTTT. Translation: CASSQDQRDTQYF.

This clone was seen a single time. The chain employs TRBV5-1 and TRBJ2-4; possibly TRBD1 for D (6 bases). CDR1 and CDR2 from the germline V gene are SGHRS and YFSETQ. The CDR3 covers 17 residues. Trimming took off 0 bases at V and 0 bases at J, with 13 bases between the two ends. CDR3 nucleotides: TGCGCCAGCAGCTTGGCTGGGGACACCTTAGCCAAAAACATTCAGTACTTC. Translating it yields CASSLAGDTLAKNIQYF.

This clone has just a few counts. The V call is TRBV3-1 (or the pseudogene TRBV3-2), the J call TRBJ1-5; tentative D call: TRBD1 (6 bases). Germline V CDR1 and CDR2: LGHDT, YNNKEL (reference sequence). Trimming left V 5 bases short and J 0 bases short, with 11 bases between. The CDR3 covers 15 residues. This chain's CDR3 is CASSGGGYSNQPQHF. The CDR3 DNA sequence: TGTGCCAGCAGCGGGGGGGGCTATAGCAATCAGCCCCAGCATTTT.

This clone has just a few counts. The J gene is TRBJ1-5, the V gene TRBV6-1; 8 nucleotides line up with TRBD1. CDR3 length: 16 amino acids. Germline lookup yields CDR1 MNHNS and CDR2 SASEGT. V lost 2 bases and J lost 5; bases outside the gene matches: 8. CDR3 DNA sequence: TGTGCCAGCAGTGAAACGCAGGGGGCGGGCTATCAGCCCCAGCATTTT. Encoded protein: CASSETQGAGYQPQHF.

The rearrangement links TRBV9 to TRBJ1-3; D unclear. The V gene's germline CDR1 is SGDLS and CDR2 YYNGEE. Trimming cost V 0 bases and J 0 bases, with 13 bases left between them. The CDR3 is 17 amino acids. Written as DNA, the CDR3 is TGTGCCAGCAGCGTAGCGGAGGGCAGAAGCTCTGGAAACACCATATATTTT. It yields the protein CASSVAEGRSSGNTIYF.